The sequence of this T cell receptor (beta chain) was determined in a study of blood T cell repertoires in COVID-19. The table came from immunoSEQ multiplex PCR; TCRdb's copy has only in-frame clones and leaves some out. Here the sample spans some 290,000 clones, approximately 91% being singletons. Categorization into cohorts depended on clinical history that participants reported. The CDR3 covers 14 residues. CDR1 is SGHRS and CDR2 is YFSETQ in the germline V gene. After removal of 5 bases from V and 1 base from J, the junction contained 4 bases not matched to a gene. Sample: PBMCs or T cells enriched from blood (not recorded which). This sequence was found in a woman in her thirties or forties with acute COVID-19. This chain links TRBV5-1 with TRBJ1-1; 8 bases align to TRBD1. Here the CDR3 reads CASRPGTGNTEAFF. CDR3 nucleotides: TGCGCCAGCAGACCCGGGACAGGGAACACTGAAGCTTTCTTT.